The 27 T cell receptor beta chains below all came from one sample that was sequenced in a study of blood T cell repertoires in COVID-19. Measured with immunoSEQ multiplex PCR; TCRdb has only the in-frame clones, and not every one. Of tens of thousands of clones listed, 88% are singletons. Sequenced: peripheral blood. Receptor source: a man aged 60 to 69 with active COVID-19.

This clone was counted once. The chain is built from TRBV15 and TRBJ2-7, with D uncertain. The V end lost 7 bases, the J end lost 2 bases, and 15 bases lay between the germline ends. The germline V gene has CDR1 LNHNV and CDR2 YYDKDF (reference sequence). There are 14 residues in the CDR3. The CDR3 protein is CATTPARGAYEQYF. CDR3 bases: TGTGCCACCACCCCGGCTAGAGGTGCCTACGAGCAGTACTTC.

The CDR3 spells CASSYGSGTDTQYF. The CDR3 DNA sequence: TGTGCCAGCAGTTACGGGAGTGGGACAGATACGCAGTATTTT. The chain combines TRBV6-6 with TRBJ2-3, with D perhaps TRBD2 (5 bases). V gave up 2 bases and J gave up 3 bases, with 9 bases separating them. CDR3 size: 14 residues. CDR1 and CDR2 (germline): MNHNY, SVGAGI (reference sequence).

The chain joins TRBV12-3 or TRBV12-4 to TRBJ1-1, with a weak D call TRBD1 (5 bases). Trimming cost V 6 bases and J 4 bases, with 12 bases left between them. This CDR3 comprises 13 residues. The CDR3 coding sequence is TGTGCCAGCAGGGGGGGTGGGGGCACTGAAGCTTTCTTT. Protein sequence: CASRGGGGTEAFF.

The genes are TRBV19 and TRBJ1-5; possible D gene TRBD1, 5 bases. V lost 7 bases and J lost 6, with 25 bases in between. Looked up from germline, CDR1 is LNHDA and CDR2 is SQIVND (reference sequence). CDR3 length: 17 residues. Here the CDR3 reads CASKTLGDSWVRQPQHF. The CDR3, as DNA: TGTGCCAGTAAGACCTTGGGGGACTCATGGGTCCGTCAGCCCCAGCATTTT.

The chain couples TRBV5-1 to TRBJ2-1, with 11 positions matching TRBD2. V lost 4 bases, J lost 9 bases, and 15 bases stayed unmatched. The CDR3 is made up of 17 amino acids. CDR1 SGHRS and CDR2 YFSETQ come from the germline V gene. CDR3 in DNA: TGCGCCAGCAGCGTCTACCCTGGTCTAGCGGGAGGTGGTGAGCAGTTCTTC. Amino acid sequence: CASSVYPGLAGGGEQFF. Together with reference TRBV5-1 and TRBJ2-1, the CDR3 gives the full variable domain: KAGVTQTPRYLIKTRGQQVTLSCSPISGHRSVSWYQQTPGQGLQFLFEYFSETQRNKGNFPGRFSGRQFSNSRSEMNVSTLELGDSALYLCASSVYPGLAGGGEQFFGPGTRLTVL.

A few counts support this clone. The J gene is TRBJ2-2, the V gene TRBV25-1, with D unresolved. CDR3 size: 14 residues. Trimming took off 4 bases at V and 4 bases at J, with 10 bases between the two ends. Germline V CDR1 and CDR2: MGHDK, SYGVNS. For the CDR3, the DNA is TGTGCCAGCAGTGTTTCCTGGAGCACCGGGGAGCTGTTTTTT. It yields the protein CASSVSWSTGELFF. Full variable domain (remainder filled in from reference TRBV25-1 and TRBJ2-2): EADIYQTPRYLVIGTGKKITLECSQTMGHDKMYWYQQDPGMELHLIHYSYGVNSTEKGDLSSESTVSRIRTEHFPLTLESARPSHTSQYLCASSVSWSTGELFFGEGSRLTVL.

The chain is built from TRBV2 and TRBJ2-5; 14 nucleotides match TRBD2. This CDR3 is built from 17 residues. Germline V lookup: CDR1 SNHLY, CDR2 FYNNEI. After removal of 8 bases from V and 4 bases from J, the junction contained 12 bases not matched to a gene. The CDR3 DNA reads TGTGCCAGCGGAAGACTAGCGGGAGGGATCGGAGGAGAGACCCAGTACTTC. This gives the protein CASGRLAGGIGGETQYF.

This clone has a handful of counts. The chain uses TRBV10-1 and TRBJ2-7; a possible D gene is TRBD2 (6 bases). Looked up from germline, CDR1 is WNHNN and CDR2 is SYGVQD (reference sequence). V was cut by 6 bases and J by 3 bases, with 18 bases left in between. The CDR3 totals 15 residues. CDR3 amino acids: CASRKASVVFYEQYF. DNA of the CDR3: TGCGCCAGCAGGAAAGCTAGCGTCGTGTTCTACGAGCAGTACTTC.

This clone is a singleton in its sample. The chain joins TRBV11-2 to TRBJ2-5, with no clear D. This CDR3 is built from 16 residues. V shed 0 bases and J shed 0 bases, with 11 bases lying between them. CDR1 is SGHAT and CDR2 is FQNNGV in the germline V gene. The chain's CDR3 is CASSLEFSDYQETQYF. CDR3 DNA sequence: TGTGCCAGCAGCTTAGAATTCTCAGACTACCAAGAGACCCAGTACTTC.

The genes are TRBV18 and TRBJ2-6; D not resolved. This CDR3 comprises 14 residues. With 4 bases removed from V and 0 bases from J, the gap between germline ends came to 4 bases. Germline V gene sequence: CDR1 KGHSH, CDR2 LQKENI. The CDR3 is CASSLGSGANVLTF. The CDR3 nucleotides are TGTGCCAGCTCACTCGGCTCTGGGGCCAACGTCCTGACTTTC. Supplemented by reference TRBV18 and TRBJ2-6, the full variable domain reads NAGVMQNPRHLVRRRGQEARLRCSPMKGHSHVYWYRQLPEEGLKFMVYLQKENIIDESGMPKERFSAEFPKEGPSILRIQQVVRGDSAAYFCASSLGSGANVLTFGAGSRLTVL.

DNA of the CDR3: TGTGCCAGCAGCCAAGGTTCCCTAGCGGGGTCCTACGAGCAGTACTTC. Translating gives CASSQGSLAGSYEQYF. This chain connects TRBV3-1 (or the pseudogene TRBV3-2) to TRBJ2-7; 9 nucleotides align to TRBD2. Germline V gives CDR1 LGHDT, CDR2 YNNKEL (reference sequence). With V trimmed by 1 base and J by 1 base, 5 bases remained unmatched. This CDR3 contains 16 residues.

V usage is TRBV6-4 and J usage is TRBJ1-2, with D maybe TRBD1 (6 bases). Germline CDR1 MRHNA, CDR2 SNTAGT. CDR3 size: 13 residues. The V end lost 3 bases, the J end lost 7 bases, and 12 bases lay between the germline ends. CDR3 nucleotide sequence: TGTGCCAGCAGTGAAGAACAGGGATTTGGCTACACCTTC. Amino acids: CASSEEQGFGYTF.

The chain recombines TRBV19 with TRBJ2-3; 7 bases are a match to TRBD1. The junction had 8 bases not matched to a gene; V was cut back by 4 bases and J by 1 base. The germline CDR1 and CDR2 sequences are LNHDA and SQIVND (reference sequence). The CDR3 has 16 amino acids. CDR3 sequence reads: CASSTPKGARTDTQYF. In nucleotides, the CDR3 is TGTGCCAGTAGTACTCCAAAGGGGGCGCGCACAGATACGCAGTATTTT.

In the case of this clone: This sample also contains other DNA sequences that code for the same CDR3. The chain has TRBV7-3 and TRBJ2-1; no definite D call. Germline loops: CDR1 SGHTA, CDR2 FQGTGA. The V end was cut by 2 bases, the J end by 4 bases, with 6 bases between. The CDR3 extends over 13 amino acids. The CDR3 nucleotides read TGTGCCAGCAGCTTAGACTCGTACAATGAGCAGTTCTTC. This sequence encodes CASSLDSYNEQFF. The whole variable domain, filled in from reference TRBV7-3 and TRBJ2-1, reads GAGVSQTPSNKVTEKGKYVELRCDPISGHTALYWYRQSLGQGPEFLIYFQGTGAADDSGLPNDRFFAVRPEGSVSTLKIQRTERGDSAVYLCASSLDSYNEQFFGPGTRLTVL.

The V gene is TRBV11-2, the J gene TRBJ2-7; D may be TRBD2 (5 bases). Trimming removed 2 bases from V and 2 bases from J, with 10 bases in between. Germline V lookup: CDR1 SGHAT, CDR2 FQNNGV. The CDR3 extends over 14 amino acids. Written as DNA, the CDR3 is TGTGCCAGCAGCTTATTTACTAGGACCTACGAGCAGTACTTC. Translating gives CASSLFTRTYEQYF.

This chain links TRBV28 with TRBJ1-4; 9 bases agree with TRBD1. CDR1 MDHEN and CDR2 SYDVKM come from the germline V gene. Losses at the gene ends were 5 bases for V and 8 bases for J; bases not matched to a gene: 12. The CDR3 consists of 16 residues. CDR3 bases: TGTGCCAGCAGTACCTTAACAGGGGGCGTTAAGGAAAAACTGTTTTTT. Translating gives CASSTLTGGVKEKLFF.

This clone came up a few times. This rearrangement joins TRBV6-2 or TRBV6-3 to TRBJ2-7; D unclear. CDR1 is MNHEY, CDR2 SVGEGT, per germline. Trimming took off 6 bases at V and 3 bases at J, with 15 bases between the two ends. CDR3 length equals 14 residues. The CDR3 DNA reads as TGTGCCAGCAGCCTAGTTGAGGTAAACTACGAGCAGTACTTC. Its protein is CASSLVEVNYEQYF.

The chain couples TRBV4-1 to TRBJ2-5; 9 nucleotides line up with TRBD2. J was trimmed by 5 bases and V by 4 bases; bases with no gene match: 17. The germline V gene has CDR1 MGHRA and CDR2 YSYEKL. The CDR3 spans 18 residues. Written as DNA, the CDR3 is TGCGCCAGCAGCCGCCCAAGATATATAGCGGGAGTTAGGGAGACCCAGTACTTC. It translates to CASSRPRYIAGVRETQYF.

J is TRBJ2-7 and V is TRBV29-1; 10 bases are a match to TRBD2. CDR3 length equals 14 residues. Trimming at V came to 6 bases and at J to 0 bases, leaving 5 bases not matched to a gene. From germline, CDR1 is SQVTM and CDR2 ANQGSEA. DNA for the CDR3: TGCAGCGTATCCGGGACTAGCGACTCCTACGAGCAGTACTTC. This encodes CSVSGTSDSYEQYF.

The chain carries TRBV11-2 and TRBJ1-2; D is uncertain. The CDR3 totals 15 residues. Between the trimmed V and J ends, which lost 6 bases and 4 bases, there was a span of 18 bases. Germline values: CDR1 SGHAT, CDR2 FQNNGV. DNA of the CDR3: TGTGCCAGCAGTTCTCTGGCCATATATACCTATGGCTACACCTTC. Its translation: CASSSLAIYTYGYTF.

This sequence joins TRBV10-2 and TRBJ1-1; D gene uncertain. The CDR3 consists of 14 residues. V was pared by 6 bases and J by 1 base, with 12 bases between. Per the germline V gene, CDR1 is WSHSY and CDR2 is SAAADI. CDR3 nucleotide sequence: TGCGCCAGCAGCCCCCACCCAGGGAACACTGAAGCTTTCTTT. Amino acids: CASSPHPGNTEAFF.

The genes are TRBV11-2 and TRBJ2-5; 7 nucleotides line up with TRBD2. Per germline, CDR1 SGHAT and CDR2 FQNNGV. The V and J ends lost 6 bases and 5 bases, in that order; junction bases with no gene match: 12. CDR3 length equals 15 residues. The CDR3: CASRPPGLRRETQYF. The CDR3 DNA reads TGTGCCAGCAGGCCCCCGGGACTACGGAGGGAGACCCAGTACTTC.

The rearrangement joins TRBV6-2 or TRBV6-3 to TRBJ1-2; TRBD1 might be the D (5 bases). The V and J ends lost 0 bases and 0 bases respectively, with 14 bases between them. Germline values: CDR1 MNHEY, CDR2 SVGEGT. This CDR3 comprises 17 residues. The CDR3: CASSYSGTLRANYGYTF. Here the CDR3 DNA reads TGTGCCAGCAGTTACTCTGGGACTTTACGAGCTAACTATGGCTACACCTTC.

The chain is built from TRBV3-1 (or the pseudogene TRBV3-2) and TRBJ1-5, with D tentatively TRBD1 (5 bases). Germline CDR1 is LGHDT and CDR2 is YNNKEL (reference sequence). CDR3 length: 14 amino acids. The V and J ends lost 3 bases and 5 bases respectively, with 11 bases between them. CDR3 sequence: CASSQGGVDQPQHF. CDR3 nucleotides: TGTGCCAGCAGCCAGGGAGGGGTAGATCAGCCCCAGCATTTT.

The V gene is TRBV19, the J gene TRBJ2-1; 11 bases align to TRBD2. The V and J ends lost 6 bases and 6 bases, in that order; junction bases with no gene match: 7. Germline V gene sequence: CDR1 LNHDA, CDR2 SQIVND (reference sequence). This CDR3 comprises 15 residues. The DNA for the CDR3 is TGTGCCAGTAGATCACTAGCGGGAGAGCGCAATGAGCAGTTCTTC. It translates to CASRSLAGERNEQFF.

The rearrangement uses TRBV19 and TRBJ1-1, with D possibly TRBD1 on 5 matching bases. CDR1 LNHDA and CDR2 SQIVND come from the germline V gene (reference sequence). Trimming removed 5 bases at V and 7 bases at J, with 11 bases between. There are 12 residues in the CDR3. CDR3 bases: TGTGCCAGTAGTCCGGGGGATGATGAAGCTTTCTTT. This translates into CASSPGDDEAFF.

The chain uses TRBV7-8 and TRBJ2-5; TRBD1 aligns across 11 bases. Trimming removed 4 bases from V and 3 bases from J; junction bases left unmatched: 13. The CDR3 extends over 18 amino acids. Germline V CDR1 and CDR2: SGHVS, FQNEAQ. For the CDR3, the DNA is TGTGCCAGCAGCTCTCTAGTCGGGACAGGGGGAATGGAAGAGACCCAGTACTTC. Residues: CASSSLVGTGGMEETQYF.